This record looks at one T cell receptor (beta chain) sequence and its context. Its antigen is currently unknown. The data belong to a study of T cell repertoires in cytomegalovirus infection. Study context: CMV infection plus the matching HLA type was flagged by public TCR beta signatures.

Study results and caveats: Cumulated frequencies of public TCR beta families served to identify carriers of CMV plus the relevant HLA.

The V gene's germline CDR1 is KGHDR and CDR2 SFDVKD. This CDR3 has 13 amino acids. Trimming stripped 1 base from V and 7 bases from J, with 9 bases between. TCRdb passed the reads through MiXCR, listing each CDR3 protein once. The top ten clones hold more than 40% of a sample with some 500,000 distinct CDR3 sequences, 40% of them seen once. The material sequenced was cultured PBMCs, taken from culture after CMV antigen stimulation. This sequence originates from a human donor in good health (CMV status not recorded). Some clones in this sample may be carry-over from other donors' samples. This chain links TRBV24-1 with TRBJ1-2; no reliable D call. This CDR3 is CATSDFGESGYTF. The DNA for the CDR3 is TGTGCCACCAGTGATTTCGGGGAAAGTGGCTACACCTTC.